The subject of this entry is one T cell receptor beta chain. Its antigen is not known. The record originates from a study of cytotoxic CD8 clonotypes in ibrutinib-treated CLL. Study information: Patients attained 25 or so partial and 2 complete responses; at median about 74 months, about 14 remained remitted while about twelve progressed.

V was pared by 1 base and J by 6 bases, with 16 bases between. The CDR3 covers 15 residues. The germline V gene has CDR1 MDHEN and CDR2 SYDVKM. Generated by immunoSEQ multiplex PCR, the TCRdb table keeps only in-frame clones and is missing some. The sample has roughly 70,000 clones; 65% to 85% are singletons. Findings of the study overall: Public clonotypes were seen rarely and were contracted or stable on treatment. Clonality correlated strongly with circulating CD8+ T cells and exceeded age-matched healthy donors at baseline.

Sequences were derived from PBMCs, sampled at disease progression, from a patient treated with ibrutinib. V gene TRBV28 combines with J gene TRBJ2-7; the D gene is possibly TRBD1 (5 bases). This clonotype was sampled from a human donor with chronic lymphocytic leukemia. The CDR3 nucleotides are TGTGCCAGCAGTTTATACAGGAGCCCTGCGGTCGAGCAGTACTTC. Translated: CASSLYRSPAVEQYF.